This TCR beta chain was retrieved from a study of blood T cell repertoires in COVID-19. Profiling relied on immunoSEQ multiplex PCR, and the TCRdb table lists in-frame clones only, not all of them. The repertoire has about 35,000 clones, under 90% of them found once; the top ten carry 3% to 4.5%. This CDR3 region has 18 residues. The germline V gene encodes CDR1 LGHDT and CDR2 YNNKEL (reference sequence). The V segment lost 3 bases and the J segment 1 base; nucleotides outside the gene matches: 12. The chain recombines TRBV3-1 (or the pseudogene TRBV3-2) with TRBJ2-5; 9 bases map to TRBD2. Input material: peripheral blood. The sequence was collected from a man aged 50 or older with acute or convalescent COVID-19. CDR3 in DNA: TGTGCCAGCAGCCAGAGTGGTACGCTAGCGGGGATCCAAGAGACCCAGTACTTC. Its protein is CASSQSGTLAGIQETQYF.